This TCR beta chain was profiled in a study of blood T cell repertoires in COVID-19. Background on the study: Sites across the United States, Italy and Spain contributed samples from acute and convalescent COVID-19.

The repertoire was sequenced with immunoSEQ multiplex PCR; TCRdb's copy has only in-frame clones and lacks some. This repertoire shows 270,000 or so clones, about 85% found once; its top ten account for roughly 15%. This CDR3 has 18 residues. V was shortened by 4 bases and J by 2 bases, with 22 bases between the two germline ends. Germline-derived CDR1 and CDR2 are PRHDT and FYEKMQ (reference sequence). Material: peripheral blood. The TCR was taken from a human donor in a cohort sampled during active COVID-19. The chain joins TRBV13 to TRBJ2-3, with D perhaps TRBD2 (6 bases). The CDR3: CASSSLVRGTPFTDTQYF. The CDR3 nucleotides read TGTGCCAGCAGCTCCTTAGTCCGCGGGACCCCTTTCACAGATACGCAGTATTTT.